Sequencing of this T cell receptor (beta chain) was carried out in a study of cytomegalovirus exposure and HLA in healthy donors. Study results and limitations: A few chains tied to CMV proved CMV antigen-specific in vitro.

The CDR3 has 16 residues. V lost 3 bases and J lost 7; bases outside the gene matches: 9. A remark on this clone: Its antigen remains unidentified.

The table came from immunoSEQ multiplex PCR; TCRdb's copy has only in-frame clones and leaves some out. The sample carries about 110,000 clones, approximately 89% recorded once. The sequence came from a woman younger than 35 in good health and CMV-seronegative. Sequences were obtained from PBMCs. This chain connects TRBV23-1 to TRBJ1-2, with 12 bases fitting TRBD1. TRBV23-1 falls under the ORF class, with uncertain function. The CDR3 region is CASSQMSGQGAGGYTF. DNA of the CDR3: TGCGCCAGCAGTCAGATGTCGGGACAGGGGGCGGGTGGCTACACCTTC.